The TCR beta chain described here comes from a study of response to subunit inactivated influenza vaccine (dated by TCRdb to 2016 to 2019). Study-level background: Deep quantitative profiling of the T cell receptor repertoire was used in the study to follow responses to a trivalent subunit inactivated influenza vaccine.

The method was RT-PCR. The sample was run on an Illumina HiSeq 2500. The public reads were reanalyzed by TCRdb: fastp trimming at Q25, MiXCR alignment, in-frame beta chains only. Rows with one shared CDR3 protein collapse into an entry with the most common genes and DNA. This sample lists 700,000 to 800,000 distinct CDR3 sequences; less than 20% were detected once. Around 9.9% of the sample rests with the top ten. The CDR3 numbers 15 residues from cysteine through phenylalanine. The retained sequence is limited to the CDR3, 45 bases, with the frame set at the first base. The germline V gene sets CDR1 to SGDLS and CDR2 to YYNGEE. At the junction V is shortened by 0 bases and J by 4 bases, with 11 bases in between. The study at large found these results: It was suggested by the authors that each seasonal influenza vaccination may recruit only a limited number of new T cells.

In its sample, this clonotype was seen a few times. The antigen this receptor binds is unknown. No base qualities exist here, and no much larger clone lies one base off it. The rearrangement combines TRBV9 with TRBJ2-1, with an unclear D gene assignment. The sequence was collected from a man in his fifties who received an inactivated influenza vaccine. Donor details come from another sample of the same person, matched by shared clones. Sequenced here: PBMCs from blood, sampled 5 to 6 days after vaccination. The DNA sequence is TGTGCCAGCAGCGTAGCTGACGGTCCGTACAATGAGCAGTTCTTC. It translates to CASSVADGPYNEQFF.